The source of this TCR beta chain is a study of T-cell reconstitution after alpha-beta-depleted transplantation in children. This clonotype was recorded a few times. Its matching antigen is unknown. The CDR3 length is 13 residues. Germline lookup yields CDR1 ENHRY and CDR2 SYGVKD. Trimming took 4 bases from V and 5 from J, leaving 10 bases between them. Preparing the TCRbeta library involved the use of unique molecular identifiers. TCRdb called the PCR reads again in MiXCR, with one record for every CDR3 protein. The repertoire has roughly 82,000 distinct CDR3 sequences, around an eighth of them found once; the top ten carry 25% to 35%. Study results and limitations: High day-60 TCRbeta diversity in some patients came from surviving recipient T cells and thymic progenitors. One year post-transplant, T-cell counts and diversity were largely derived from T cells produced anew. Reportedly, alpha-beta T cells present about two months post-transplant originated from several hundred expanded clones of graft origin.

The sequence derives from a male patient aged 2 to 9 who had a stem cell transplant for acute lymphoblastic leukemia, so the T cells may come from the graft donor. The sequences come from PBMCs, mostly from graft donor cells, collected 180 days after TCRalphabeta/CD19-depleted stem cell transplant. The gene calls are TRBV10-3 and TRBJ2-3, with D possibly being TRBD2 (5 bases). The CDR3 sequence: CAISGPAGDTQYF. The DNA for the CDR3 is TGTGCCATCAGTGGCCCGGCGGGAGATACGCAGTATTTT.